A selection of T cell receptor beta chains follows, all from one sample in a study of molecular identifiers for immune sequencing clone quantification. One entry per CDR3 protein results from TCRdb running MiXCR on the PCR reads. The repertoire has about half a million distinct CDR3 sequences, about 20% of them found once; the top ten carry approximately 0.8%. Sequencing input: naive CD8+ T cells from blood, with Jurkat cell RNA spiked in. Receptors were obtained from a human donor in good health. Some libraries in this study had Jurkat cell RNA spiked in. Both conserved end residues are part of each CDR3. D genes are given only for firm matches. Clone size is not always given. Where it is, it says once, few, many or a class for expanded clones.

CDR3: CASSPEPGFFGGYTF
DNA: TGTGCCAGCAGCCCGGAGCCCGGATTCTTTGGCGGCTACACCTTC
J: TRBJ1-2
D: -
size: many
V: TRBV7-2

CDR3: CASSAVLAGGPYEQFF
DNA: TGTGCCAGCAGCGCGGTTCTAGCGGGAGGACCCTATGAGCAGTTCTTC
J: TRBJ2-1
D: TRBD2
size: -
V: TRBV7-9

CDR3: CSARVITTSGRGEQHF
DNA: TGCAGTGCTAGAGTTATCACGACTAGCGGGAGGGGCGAGCAGCACTTC
J: TRBJ2-7
D: TRBD2
size: -
V: TRBV20-1

CDR3: CSVGVGLAGGDTGGLFF
DNA: TGCAGCGTCGGAGTGGGACTAGCGGGGGGGGACACCGGGGGGCTGTTTTTT
J: TRBJ2-2
D: TRBD2
size: -
V: TRBV29-1

CDR3: CASSKVGSSYEQYF
DNA: TGTGCCAGCAGTAAAGTAGGATCGTCCTACGAGCAGTACTTC
J: TRBJ2-7
D: -
size: -
V: TRBV6-1

CDR3: CASSLLGSGVDTEAFF
DNA: TGTGCCAGCAGTTTGCTAGGAAGTGGTGTTGACACTGAAGCTTTCTTT
J: TRBJ1-1
D: -
size: few
V: TRBV27

CDR3: CASSRRQAAYEQYF
DNA: TGTGCCAGTAGCCGACGGCAGGCCGCCTACGAGCAGTACTTC
J: TRBJ2-7
D: -
size: -
V: TRBV19

CDR3: CASSPREGETQYF
DNA: TGTGCCAGCAGCCCTAGGGAAGGGGAGACCCAGTACTTC
J: TRBJ2-5
D: -
size: -
V: TRBV7-2

CDR3: CASSLAPGLVTEAFF
DNA: TGCGCCAGCAGCCTGGCACCGGGATTAGTCACTGAAGCTTTCTTT
J: TRBJ1-1
D: -
size: many
V: TRBV4-1

CDR3: CASSITSSITDTQYF
DNA: TGTGCCAGTAGTATCACTAGCTCAATTACAGATACGCAGTATTTT
J: TRBJ2-3
D: -
size: many
V: TRBV19

CDR3: CASSILGGTNQPQHF
DNA: TGTGCCAGTAGTATTCTCGGGGGGACTAATCAGCCCCAGCATTTT
J: TRBJ1-5
D: -
size: few
V: TRBV19

CDR3: CASSIQGGGNTIYF
DNA: TGTGCCAGCAGTATCCAAGGGGGAGGAAACACCATATATTTT
J: TRBJ1-3
D: -
size: -
V: TRBV5-6

CDR3: CASSLAGTSSYNEQFF
DNA: TGTGCCAGCAGCTTAGCCGGGACTTCATCCTACAATGAGCAGTTCTTC
J: TRBJ2-1
D: -
size: many
V: TRBV7-3

CDR3: CASSQDPQPNYGYTF
DNA: TGCGCCAGCAGCCAAGATCCACAGCCAAACTATGGCTACACCTTC
J: TRBJ1-2
D: -
size: many
V: TRBV4-3

CDR3: CASSLLGVANTGELFF
DNA: TGTGCCAGCAGTTTATTAGGAGTAGCGAACACCGGGGAGCTGTTTTTT
J: TRBJ2-2
D: -
size: -
V: TRBV28

CDR3: CSASVEGFRGETQYF
DNA: TGCAGTGCTAGTGTAGAGGGGTTTCGAGGAGAGACCCAGTACTTC
J: TRBJ2-5
D: -
size: many
V: TRBV20-1

CDR3: CASSLLVEQYF
DNA: TGTGCCAGCAGTTTATTGGTCGAGCAGTACTTC
J: TRBJ2-7
D: -
size: many
V: TRBV28

CDR3: CASSPSRGGTNEKLVF
DNA: TGCGCCAGCAGCCCATCCAGGGGGGGCACTAATGAAAAACTGGTTTTT
J: TRBJ1-4
D: TRBD1
size: -
V: TRBV5-1

CDR3: CSVEDPGRLTEGYTF
DNA: TGCAGCGTTGAAGATCCCGGGCGTCTAACGGAGGGCTACACCTTC
J: TRBJ1-2
D: -
size: -
V: TRBV29-1

CDR3: CASIPSTGVGSGANVLTF
DNA: TGTGCCAGCATCCCTTCGACAGGGGTGGGGTCTGGGGCCAACGTCCTGACTTTC
J: TRBJ2-6
D: TRBD1
size: many
V: TRBV7-9

CDR3: CASSFFVGHANEKLFF
DNA: TGTGCCAGCAGCTTTTTCGTTGGCCACGCTAATGAAAAACTGTTTTTT
J: TRBJ1-4
D: -
size: few
V: TRBV7-9

CDR3: CASTQRGGGRPKNTQYF
DNA: TGTGCCAGCACTCAAAGGGGCGGGGGCCGCCCAAAAAACACTCAGTACTTC
J: TRBJ2-4
D: -
size: -
V: TRBV21-1

CDR3: CSVGGGQAYYEQYF
DNA: TGCAGCGTTGGGGGTGGACAGGCCTACTACGAGCAGTACTTC
J: TRBJ2-7
D: TRBD1
size: few
V: TRBV29-1

CDR3: CSVEAGLAGDLGEQFF
DNA: TGCAGCGTTGAAGCGGGACTAGCGGGAGACCTCGGTGAGCAGTTCTTC
J: TRBJ2-1
D: TRBD2
size: many
V: TRBV29-1

CDR3: CASSYRDRPYGYTF
DNA: TGTGCCAGCAGTTACCGGGACCGACCTTATGGCTACACCTTC
J: TRBJ1-2
D: -
size: few
V: TRBV6-2/TRBV6-3

CDR3: CATSGDTLYLTDTQYF
DNA: TGTGCCACCAGCGGGGACACCCTTTATCTCACAGATACGCAGTATTTT
J: TRBJ2-3
D: -
size: many
V: TRBV15